This TCR beta chain was captured by sequencing in a study of shared clonotypes between healthy human individuals. CDR3 length: 14 amino acids. Looked up from germline, CDR1 is MNHNS and CDR2 is SASEGT. The J segment lost 4 bases and the V segment lost 8 bases, leaving 7 bases of the junction unmatched. Selected positively for CCR7 and CD45RO-negative, naive CD8 cells excluded terminally differentiated effector memory CD45RA+ cells. Using 200 ng DNA, around 30,000 T cell genomes, the sorted-subset replicate PCRs were run. Assay: immunoSEQ multiplex PCR; the TCRdb copy retains only in-frame clones and omits some. The sample includes around 600,000 clones, 95% seen only once; the top ten take around 0.12%. A remark on this clone: Its antigen is unidentified.

General study findings and limits: Rarefaction demonstrated incomplete sorted-subset sequencing despite large depth. Clonotypes which were not shared had lower generation probabilities than clonotypes that all four donors shared.

Sequencing used naive CD8+ T cells sorted from blood. The chain carries TRBV6-1 and TRBJ1-5; TRBD1 matches 8 bases. This TCR was recovered from a woman in her twenties or thirties in good health. The CDR3 here is CASGLTGVNQPQHF. The CDR3 DNA reads as TGTGCCAGCGGGTTGACAGGGGTAAATCAGCCCCAGCATTTT.